Listed below are T cell receptor beta chains from one sample, sequenced in a study of CD8 T cells in ankylosing spondylitis. One entry per CDR3 protein, called by TCRdb with MiXCR from the 5' RACE reads. The table records approximately 92,000 distinct CDR3 sequences, 8.8% of them present only once. The sequenced material came from blood, either unsorted or a sorted T cell fraction (not recorded which). Receptors originate from a male donor with ankylosing spondylitis or in good health (not recorded which). The CDR3 runs from the conserved cysteine through the conserved F or W. A D gene is named only where the DNA matches it firmly. For some rows the clone size is stated as once, few or many, or as a class when expanded; others skip it.

V,D,size,J,DNA,CDR3
TRBV5-1,-,-,TRBJ2-7,TGCGCCAGCAGCGCGACAGGTATTCCCTACGAGCAGTACTTC,CASSATGIPYEQYF
TRBV20-1,-,many,TRBJ2-2,TGCAGTGCGCGACAGAACACCGGGGAGCTGTTTTTT,CSARQNTGELFF
TRBV6-1,-,many,TRBJ1-1,TGTGCCAGCACCCAAGGGGAATCCGACACTGAAGCTTTCTTT,CASTQGESDTEAFF
TRBV7-2,-,-,TRBJ1-3,TGTGCCAGCAGCTTAGAGGAGAAACTCTCTGGAAACACCATATATTTT,CASSLEEKLSGNTIYF
TRBV11-3,-,-,TRBJ2-1,TGTGCCAGCAGCATCAGATCCAATGAGCAGTTCTTC,CASSIRSNEQFF
TRBV2,-,few,TRBJ1-6,TGTGCCAGAGAGGGACCAGCCAATAATTCACCCCTCCACTTT,CAREGPANNSPLHF
TRBV6-1,-,many,TRBJ2-1,TGTGCCAGCGCTTTTCCCACAGAGGCCCTTGGGTCCTACAATGAGCAGTTCTTC,CASAFPTEALGSYNEQFF
TRBV20-1,-,many,TRBJ2-1,TGCAGTGCTAGAGGCACCGAGGGGGGGCGAGCGTACAATGAGCAGTTCTTC,CSARGTEGGRAYNEQFF
TRBV30,-,many,TRBJ2-7,TGTGCCTCGATCAGGCGCCACGAGCAGTACTTC,CASIRRHEQYF
TRBV2,-,few,TRBJ2-1,TGTGCCAGCAGTTCAACCCCTACAGGGACGCCCTACAATGAGCAGTTCTTC,CASSSTPTGTPYNEQFF
TRBV2,TRBD2,many,TRBJ2-7,TGTGCCGCGAGCGGGGGGAACTACGAGCAGTACTTC,CAASGGNYEQYF
TRBV4-1,-,many,TRBJ1-1,TGCGCCAGCAGCCAAGGGACATCGAACACTGAAGCTTTCTTT,CASSQGTSNTEAFF
TRBV24-1,-,many,TRBJ2-6,TGTGCCACCAGTGATTCGGACGGACGCGGGGCCAACGTCCTGACTTTC,CATSDSDGRGANVLTF
TRBV3-1,-,many,TRBJ1-1,TGTGCCAGCAGCCAAGGACAGGTCCTGAACACTGAAGCTTTCTTT,CASSQGQVLNTEAFF
TRBV12-3/TRBV12-4,-,-,TRBJ2-5,TGTGCCAGCTCCGCGGGACCCAGAGTGACCCAGTACTTC,CASSAGPRVTQYF
TRBV5-5,TRBD1,-,TRBJ2-1,TGTGCCAGCAGCACGCCTGGACAGGGGGACGATGAGCAGTTCTTC,CASSTPGQGDDEQFF